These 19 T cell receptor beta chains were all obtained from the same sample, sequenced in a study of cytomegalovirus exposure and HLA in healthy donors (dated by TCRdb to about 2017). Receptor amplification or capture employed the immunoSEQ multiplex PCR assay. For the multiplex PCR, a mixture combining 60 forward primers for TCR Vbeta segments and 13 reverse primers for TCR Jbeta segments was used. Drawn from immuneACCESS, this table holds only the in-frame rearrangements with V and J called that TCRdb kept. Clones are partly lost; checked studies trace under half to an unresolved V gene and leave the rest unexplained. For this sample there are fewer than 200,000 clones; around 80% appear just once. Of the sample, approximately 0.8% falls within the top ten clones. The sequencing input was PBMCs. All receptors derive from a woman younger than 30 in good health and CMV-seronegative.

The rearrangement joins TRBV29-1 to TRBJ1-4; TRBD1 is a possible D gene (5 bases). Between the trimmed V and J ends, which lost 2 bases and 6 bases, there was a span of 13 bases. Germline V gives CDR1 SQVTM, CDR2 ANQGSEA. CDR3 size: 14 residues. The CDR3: CSVESGGRDEKLFF. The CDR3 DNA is TGCAGCGTTGAATCGGGGGGTAGGGATGAAAAACTGTTTTTT. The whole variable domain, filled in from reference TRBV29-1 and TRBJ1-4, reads SAVISQKPSRDICQRGTSLTIQCQVDSQVTMMFWYRQQPGQSLTLIATANQGSEATYESGFVIDKFPISRPNLTFSTLTVSNMSPEDSSIYLCSVESGGRDEKLFFGSGTQLSVL.

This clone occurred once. Here the CDR3 DNA reads TGTGCCAGCCTCCAGGGTATGAGGAGCAATCAGCCCCAGCATTTT. Translated, it gives CASLQGMRSNQPQHF. The chain uses TRBV6-1 and TRBJ1-5, with D possibly matching TRBD1 (5 bases). The germline V and J ends were trimmed by 8 bases and 1 base, with 15 bases remaining between them. The length of the CDR3 is 15 residues. Per the germline V gene, CDR1 is MNHNS and CDR2 is SASEGT.

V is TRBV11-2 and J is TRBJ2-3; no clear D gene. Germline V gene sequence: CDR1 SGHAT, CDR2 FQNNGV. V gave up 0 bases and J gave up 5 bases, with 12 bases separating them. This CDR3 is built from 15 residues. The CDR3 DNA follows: TGTGCCAGCAGCTTAGACGCGGATGATATAGATACGCAGTATTTT. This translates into CASSLDADDIDTQYF.

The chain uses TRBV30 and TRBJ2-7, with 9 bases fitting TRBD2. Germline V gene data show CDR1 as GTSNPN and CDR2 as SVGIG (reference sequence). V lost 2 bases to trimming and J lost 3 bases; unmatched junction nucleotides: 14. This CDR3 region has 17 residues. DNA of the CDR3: TGTGCCTGGAGTACCCCCAAGGGAGCGGGAGGAAACTACGAGCAGTACTTC. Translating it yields CAWSTPKGAGGNYEQYF.

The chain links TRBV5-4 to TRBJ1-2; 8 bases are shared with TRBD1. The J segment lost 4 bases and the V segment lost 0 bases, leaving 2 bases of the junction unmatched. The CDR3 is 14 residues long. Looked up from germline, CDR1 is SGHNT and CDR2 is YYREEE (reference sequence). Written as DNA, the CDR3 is TGTGCCAGCAGCTTGGAGGGGACAGGCTATGGCTACACCTTC. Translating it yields CASSLEGTGYGYTF. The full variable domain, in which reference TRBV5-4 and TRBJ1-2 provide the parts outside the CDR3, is ETGVTQSPTHLIKTRGQQVTLRCSSQSGHNTVSWYQQALGQGPQFIFQYYREEENGRGNFPPRFSGLQFPNYSSELNVNALELDDSALYLCASSLEGTGYGYTFGSGTRLTVV.

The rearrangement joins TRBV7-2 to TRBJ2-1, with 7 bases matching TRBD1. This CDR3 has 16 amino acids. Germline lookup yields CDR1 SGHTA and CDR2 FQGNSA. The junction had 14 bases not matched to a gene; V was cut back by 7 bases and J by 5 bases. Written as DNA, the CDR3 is TGTGCCAGCACCTACTTAAGGGGGCAGCGGAACAATGAGCAGTTCTTC. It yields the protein CASTYLRGQRNNEQFF.

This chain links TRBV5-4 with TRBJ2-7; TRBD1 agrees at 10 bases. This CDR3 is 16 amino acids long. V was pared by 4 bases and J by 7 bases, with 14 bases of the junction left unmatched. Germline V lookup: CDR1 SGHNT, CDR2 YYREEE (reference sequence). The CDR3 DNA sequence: TGTGCCAGCAGCGGGGACAGGGGCCCGTCCTCCGGGGAGCAGTACTTC. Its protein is CASSGDRGPSSGEQYF.

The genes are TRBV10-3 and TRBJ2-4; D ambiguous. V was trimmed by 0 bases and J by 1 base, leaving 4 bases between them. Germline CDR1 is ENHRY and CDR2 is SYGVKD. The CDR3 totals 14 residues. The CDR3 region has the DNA TGTGCCATCAGTGAGTCTGCGGCCAAAAACATTCAGTACTTC. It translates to CAISESAAKNIQYF.

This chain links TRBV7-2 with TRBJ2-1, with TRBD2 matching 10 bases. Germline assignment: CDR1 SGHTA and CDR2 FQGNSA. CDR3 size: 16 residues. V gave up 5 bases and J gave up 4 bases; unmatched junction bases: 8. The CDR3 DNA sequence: TGTGCCAGCAGCCGAACAAGCGGGAGGGGGTACAATGAGCAGTTCTTC. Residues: CASSRTSGRGYNEQFF.

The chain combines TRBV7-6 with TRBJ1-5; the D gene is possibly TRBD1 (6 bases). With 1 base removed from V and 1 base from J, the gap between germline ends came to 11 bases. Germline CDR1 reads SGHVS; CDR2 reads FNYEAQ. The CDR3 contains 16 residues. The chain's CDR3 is CASSLVGGASNQPQHF. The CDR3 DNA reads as TGTGCCAGCAGCTTAGTGGGGGGGGCGAGCAATCAGCCCCAGCATTTT.

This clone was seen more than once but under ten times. CDR3 in DNA: TGCAGCGTTGAAAGAGGGTCTGGGAACACTGAAGCTTTCTTT. Protein: CSVERGSGNTEAFF. The genes are TRBV29-1 and TRBJ1-1, with D hard to call. CDR1 and CDR2 (germline): SQVTM, ANQGSEA. Trimming stripped 2 bases from V and 1 base from J, with 11 bases between. The CDR3 runs 14 residues.

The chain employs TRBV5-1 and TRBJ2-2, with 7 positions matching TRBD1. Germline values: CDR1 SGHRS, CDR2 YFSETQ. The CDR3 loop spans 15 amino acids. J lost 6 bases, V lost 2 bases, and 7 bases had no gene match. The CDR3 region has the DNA TGCGCCAGCAGCTTAGACAGGGCGATCCCCGGGGAGCTGTTTTTT. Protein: CASSLDRAIPGELFF. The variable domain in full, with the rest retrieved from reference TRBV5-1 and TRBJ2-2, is KAGVTQTPRYLIKTRGQQVTLSCSPISGHRSVSWYQQTPGQGLQFLFEYFSETQRNKGNFPGRFSGRQFSNSRSEMNVSTLELGDSALYLCASSLDRAIPGELFFGEGSRLTVL.

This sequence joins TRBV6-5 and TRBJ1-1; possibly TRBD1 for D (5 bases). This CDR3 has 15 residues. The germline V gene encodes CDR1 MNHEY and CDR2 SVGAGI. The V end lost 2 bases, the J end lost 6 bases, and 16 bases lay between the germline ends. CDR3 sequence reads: CASSYPDPEGPEAFF. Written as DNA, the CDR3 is TGTGCCAGCAGTTACCCTGATCCGGAGGGGCCTGAAGCTTTCTTT.

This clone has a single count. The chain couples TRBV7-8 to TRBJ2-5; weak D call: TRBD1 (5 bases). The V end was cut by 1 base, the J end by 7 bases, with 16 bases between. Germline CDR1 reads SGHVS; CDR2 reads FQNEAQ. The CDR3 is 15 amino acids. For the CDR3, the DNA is TGTGCCAGCAGCTTAGACGTGTTAACCCAGGGGACCCAGTACTTC. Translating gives CASSLDVLTQGTQYF.

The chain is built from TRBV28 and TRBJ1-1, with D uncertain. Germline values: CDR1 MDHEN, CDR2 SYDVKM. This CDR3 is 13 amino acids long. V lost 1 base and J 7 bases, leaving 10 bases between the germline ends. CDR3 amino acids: CASSLYTTVEAFF. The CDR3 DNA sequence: TGTGCCAGCAGTTTATATACCACGGTTGAAGCTTTCTTT.

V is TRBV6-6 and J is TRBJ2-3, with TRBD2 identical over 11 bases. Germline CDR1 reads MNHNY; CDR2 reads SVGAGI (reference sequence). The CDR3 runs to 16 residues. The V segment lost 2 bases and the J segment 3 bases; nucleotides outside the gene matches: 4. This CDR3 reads CASSYGTSGRTDTQYF. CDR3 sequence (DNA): TGTGCCAGCAGTTACGGTACTAGCGGGAGAACAGATACGCAGTATTTT.

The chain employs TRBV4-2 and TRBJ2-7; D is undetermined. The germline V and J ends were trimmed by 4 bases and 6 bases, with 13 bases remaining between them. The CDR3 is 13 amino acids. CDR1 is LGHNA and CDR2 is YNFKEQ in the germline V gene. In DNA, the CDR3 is TGTGCCAGCAGCCTTAAGACTGGCGGCGAGCAGTACTTC. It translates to CASSLKTGGEQYF.

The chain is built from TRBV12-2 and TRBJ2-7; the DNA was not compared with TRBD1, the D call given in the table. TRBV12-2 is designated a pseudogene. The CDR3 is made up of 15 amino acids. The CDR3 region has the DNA TGTGCAAGTCGCCCTCGACAGGGGAGGTCCTACGAGCAGTACTTC. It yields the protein CASRPRQGRSYEQYF.

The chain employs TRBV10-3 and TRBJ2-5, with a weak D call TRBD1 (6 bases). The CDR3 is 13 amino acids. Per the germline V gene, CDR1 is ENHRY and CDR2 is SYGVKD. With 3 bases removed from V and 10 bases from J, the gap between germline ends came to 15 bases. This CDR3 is CAISDNRADSQYF. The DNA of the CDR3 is TGTGCCATCAGTGATAACAGGGCGGATAGCCAGTACTTC.